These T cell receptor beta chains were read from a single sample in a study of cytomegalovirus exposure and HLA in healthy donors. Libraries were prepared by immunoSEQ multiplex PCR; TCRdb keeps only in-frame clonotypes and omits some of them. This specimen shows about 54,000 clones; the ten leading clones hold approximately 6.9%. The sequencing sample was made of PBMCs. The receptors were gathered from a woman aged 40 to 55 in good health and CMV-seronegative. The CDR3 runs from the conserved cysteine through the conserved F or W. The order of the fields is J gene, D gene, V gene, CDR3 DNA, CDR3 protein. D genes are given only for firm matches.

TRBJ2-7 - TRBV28 TGTGCCAGCAGTTTGCTAGTATACGAGCAGTACTTC CASSLLVYEQYF
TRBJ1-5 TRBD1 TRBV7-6 TGTGCCAGCAGCTTACAGGGGGGTTCGGATCAGCCCCAGCATTTT CASSLQGGSDQPQHF
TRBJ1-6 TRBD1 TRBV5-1 TGCGCCAGCAGCTTGGGTCCAGGGGGCCAGAATTCACCCCTCCACTTT CASSLGPGGQNSPLHF
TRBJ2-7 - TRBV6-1 TGTGCCAGCAGTGAAGAATGGGGAGTCGCCTACGAGCAGTACTTC CASSEEWGVAYEQYF
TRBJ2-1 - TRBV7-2 TGTGCCAGCAGCACCGGTAGCGGCAACAATGAGCAGTTCTTC CASSTGSGNNEQFF
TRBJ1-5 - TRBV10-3 TGTGCCATCAGTGAGTCCGGGGAGTATCAGCCCCAGCATTTT CAISESGEYQPQHF
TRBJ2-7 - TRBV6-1 TGTGCCAGCACAGGGGCCTACGAGCAGTACTTC CASTGAYEQYF
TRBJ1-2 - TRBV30 TGTGCCTGGACCGAGCGAGCTAACTATGGCTACACCTTC CAWTERANYGYTF
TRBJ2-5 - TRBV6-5 TGTGCCAGCAGTTACGGCAGGGGAAAAGAGACCCAGTACTTC CASSYGRGKETQYF
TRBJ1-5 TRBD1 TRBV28 TGTGCCAGCAGCTGGACAGGGGGCAATCAGCCCCAGCATTTT CASSWTGGNQPQHF
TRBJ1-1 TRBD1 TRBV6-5 TGTGCCAGCAGTTACTCGAGCAGGGGGTATAACACTGAAGCTTTCTTT CASSYSSRGYNTEAFF
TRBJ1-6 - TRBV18 TGTGCCAGCTCACCAAGATCGTCAGTCGGAGATTCACCCCTCCACTTT CASSPRSSVGDSPLHF
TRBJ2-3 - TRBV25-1 TGTGCCAGCAGTGAAGGGGCTAGTCTCACAGATACGCAGTATTTT CASSEGASLTDTQYF
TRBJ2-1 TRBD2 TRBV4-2 TGTGCCAGCAGCCACCCCTATCGGTGGTCTAGCGGGAGTGGGCCTGAAATTGAGCAGTTCTTC CASSHPYRWSSGSGPEIEQFF
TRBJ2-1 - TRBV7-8 TGTGCCAGCAGCCCGTCCCAGGGAGAGCAGTTCTTC CASSPSQGEQFF
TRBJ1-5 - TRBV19 TGTGCCAGTAACGCAGGGCAGGGTCAGCCCCAGCATTTT CASNAGQGQPQHF
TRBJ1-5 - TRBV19 TGTTCAGGATTGAGCAATCAGCCCCAGCATTTT CSGLSNQPQHF
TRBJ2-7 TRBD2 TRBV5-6 TGTGCCAGCAGCCCTAGCGGGAGGAGAACCTACGAGCAGTACTTC CASSPSGRRTYEQYF
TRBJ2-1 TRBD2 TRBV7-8 TGTGCCAGCAGCTCTAAGTCTAGGACTAGCGGGAGTTTGGATGAGCAGTTCTTC CASSSKSRTSGSLDEQFF
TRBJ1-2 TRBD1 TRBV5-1 TGCGCCAGCAGCTCGGGACAGGGGAATGGCTACACCTTC CASSSGQGNGYTF
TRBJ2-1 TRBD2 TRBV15 TGTGCCACCAGCATTAGCGGGGGATACAATGAGCAGTTCTTC CATSISGGYNEQFF
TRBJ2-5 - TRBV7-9 TGTGCCAGCAGCTTAGGGGGACCGGGGGGCGAGACCCAGTACTTC CASSLGGPGGETQYF
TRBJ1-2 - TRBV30 TGTGCCTGGAGCCTGCCAGTGGCCTATGGCTACACCTTC CAWSLPVAYGYTF
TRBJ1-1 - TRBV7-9 TGTGCCAGCAGCTCGGTCGGGGGGATGAACACTGAAGCTTTCTTT CASSSVGGMNTEAFF
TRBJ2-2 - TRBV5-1 TGCGCCAGCAGCTACACTAGAAACACCGGGGAGCTGTTTTTT CASSYTRNTGELFF
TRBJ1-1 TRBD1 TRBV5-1 TGCGCCAGCAGCTTGAGGGGGCGCACTGAAGCTTTCTTT CASSLRGRTEAFF
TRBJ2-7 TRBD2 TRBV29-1 TGCAGCGGTGAAGGGGTTAGCGGGAGGGCCAGGTACGAGCAGTACTTC CSGEGVSGRARYEQYF
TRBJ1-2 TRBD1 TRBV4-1 TGCGCCAGCAGCCAAGCTGGGACAGCTTCTAACTATGGCTACACCTTC CASSQAGTASNYGYTF
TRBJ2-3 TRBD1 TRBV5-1 TGCGCCAGCAGAGTCGGGACAGGGGGTACAGATACGCAGTATTTT CASRVGTGGTDTQYF
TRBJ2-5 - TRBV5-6 TGTGCCAGCGCCCCTGGGACACCGGCAGAGACCCAGTACTTC CASAPGTPAETQYF
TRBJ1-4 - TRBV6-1 TGTGCCAGCAGTGGAAGCGGAACTAATGAAAAACTGTTTTTT CASSGSGTNEKLFF
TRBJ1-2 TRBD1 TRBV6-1 TGTGCCAGCAGTAGGGACAGGGATGGCTACACCTTC CASSRDRDGYTF
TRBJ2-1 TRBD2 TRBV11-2 TGTGCCAGCAGCTTAGCGGCGCTAACGGGACTAGAGTTCTACAATGAGCAGTTCTTC CASSLAALTGLEFYNEQFF
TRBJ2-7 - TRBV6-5 TGTGCCAGCAGTAGGGACACCCCGGTATACGAGCAGTACTTC CASSRDTPVYEQYF
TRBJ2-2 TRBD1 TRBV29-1 TGCAGCGTTGGACAGGGTAGGGCCGGGGAGCTGTTTTTT CSVGQGRAGELFF
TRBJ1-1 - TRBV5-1 TGCGCCAGCAGCCAAGGGTTCGGCGGGGGCTCAATGGCGGACACTGAAGCTTTCTTT CASSQGFGGGSMADTEAFF
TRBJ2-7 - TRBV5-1 TGCGCCAGCAGCTTCGGCGCGGCAACCTACGAGCAGTACTTC CASSFGAATYEQYF
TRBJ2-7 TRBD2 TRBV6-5 TGTGCCAGCAGACTTGCTAGCGGGGATTCGGAGCAGTACTTC CASRLASGDSEQYF
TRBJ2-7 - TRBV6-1 TGTGCCAGCAGACACCAGGGGGGAGCCTACGAGCAGTACTTC CASRHQGGAYEQYF
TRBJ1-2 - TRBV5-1 TGCGCCAGCAGCTTGGACAGGGAGCTGAATGGCTACACCTTC CASSLDRELNGYTF
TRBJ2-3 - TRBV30 TGTGCCTGGAGTGTAGGGGCGCCTCGCACAGATACGCAGTATTTT CAWSVGAPRTDTQYF
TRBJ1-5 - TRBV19 TGTGCCAGTAGTATAGGAGCGAATCGGCCCCAGCATTTT CASSIGANRPQHF
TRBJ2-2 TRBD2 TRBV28 TGTGCCAGCAGTGTCCCTAGCGGACTGAACACCGGGGAGCTGTTTTTT CASSVPSGLNTGELFF
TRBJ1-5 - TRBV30 TGTGCCTGGAGTGTAGCGGGGTATCAGCCCCAGCATTTT CAWSVAGYQPQHF
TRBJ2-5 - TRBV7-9 TGTGCCAGCAGGGACACGGGGGTCCCCCAAGAGACCCAGTACTTC CASRDTGVPQETQYF
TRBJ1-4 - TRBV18 TGTGCCAGCTCACCGCAAGCAGGGCATAATGAAAAACTGTTTTTT CASSPQAGHNEKLFF
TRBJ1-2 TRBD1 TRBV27 TGTGCCAGCAGTCCACTGACAGGGAATGCCTATGGCTACACCTTC CASSPLTGNAYGYTF
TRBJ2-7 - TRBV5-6 TGTGCCAGCAGCTTGGGGGGCGTCGTCGCCTACGAGCAGTACTTC CASSLGGVVAYEQYF
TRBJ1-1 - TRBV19 TGTGCCAGTAGTCCCCGTTTGAACACTGAAGCTTTCTTT CASSPRLNTEAFF
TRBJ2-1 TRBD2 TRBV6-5 TGTGCCAGCAGGAGGACTAGCGGGACGCATGAGCAGTTCTTC CASRRTSGTHEQFF
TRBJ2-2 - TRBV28 TGTGCCAGCAGCCCCTTTGGCGGCAACACCGGGGAGCTGTTTTTT CASSPFGGNTGELFF
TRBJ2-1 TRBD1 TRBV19 TGTGCCAGTAGAAGGGACAGGGGAGGCAATGAGCAGTTCTTC CASRRDRGGNEQFF
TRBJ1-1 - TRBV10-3 TGTGCCATCACCCCAAACATGAACACTGAAGCTTTCTTT CAITPNMNTEAFF
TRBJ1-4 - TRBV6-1 TGTGCCAGCAAGGGGGTTCCGGGGTTTAATGAAAAACTGTTTTTT CASKGVPGFNEKLFF
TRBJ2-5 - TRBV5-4 TGTGCCAGCAGCATTGATAGCGGTGACCAAGAGACCCAGTACTTC CASSIDSGDQETQYF
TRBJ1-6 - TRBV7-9 TGTGCCAGCAGCCGCCCCCCCCGGGACATAGGAGTGACACCCCTCCACTTT CASSRPPRDIGVTPLHF
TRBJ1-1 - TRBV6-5 TGTGCCAGCAGTTACTCCCAGATGAACACTGAAGCTTTCTTT CASSYSQMNTEAFF